The source of this T cell receptor beta chain is a study of blood T cells in healthy people across ages. About the study: Capture via template switching afforded approximately one barcoded beta molecule per two T cells.

It was with a sample-barcoded 5' primer and a J-beta primer mix that a second PCR of about 7 to 12 cycles was run. Each cDNA was tagged by a template-switch adaptor containing 12 random nucleotides. TCRdb reanalysed the 5' RACE reads using MiXCR and keeps one entry per CDR3 protein. The sample lists roughly 800,000 distinct CDR3 sequences; roughly 50% were seen once. Germline V gene data show CDR1 as MDHEN and CDR2 as SYDVKM. This CDR3 spans 14 amino acids. The trim removed 9 bases at V and 9 bases at J, leaving 14 bases unmatched. The source is a man older than 75 in good health. J is TRBJ2-1 and V is TRBV28; 7 positions agree with TRBD2. Sequenced material: blood. The CDR3 sequence: CASTRAGAQAEQFF. CDR3 nucleotide sequence: TGTGCCAGTACCAGGGCGGGAGCCCAGGCTGAGCAGTTCTTC.